This section outlines one T cell receptor beta chain sequence together with its context. Its antigen is unidentified. The data belong to a study of blood T cells in healthy people across ages. The study's findings and limits: Unsorted PBMCs blocked a conclusive comparison of naive and antigen-experienced cells.

V was clipped by 6 bases and J by 0 bases; unmatched bases: 8. This CDR3 has 14 residues. The germline gives CDR1 DFQATT, CDR2 SNEGSKA (reference sequence). Together with a sample-barcoded 5' primer, a J-beta primer mix was included in a second PCR lasting roughly 6 to 12 cycles. MiXCR was run by TCRdb on the 5' RACE reads, yielding one entry per CDR3 protein. The repertoire holds roughly 790,000 distinct CDR3 sequences, with 43% as singletons. The clonotype was recovered from a woman between 55 and 75 years old in good health. The source material was blood. V is TRBV20-1 and J is TRBJ2-7, with TRBD1 matching over 7 bases. In nucleotides, the CDR3 is TGCAGTGCGATAAGACAGGGCCTCTCCTACGAGCAGTACTTC. Amino acids: CSAIRQGLSYEQYF.